What follows are 13 T cell receptor beta chains derived from one specimen sequenced in a study of radiotherapy plus CTLA-4 blockade in lung cancer listed by TCRdb under 2018. The library was produced with the immunoSEQ multiplex PCR assay. TCRdb retrieved this table from immuneACCESS and kept in-frame rearrangements only. Not all clones are present; in checked studies, unresolved V genes account for under half, and no reason is known for the remainder. In this sample the table shows roughly 50,000 clones, 65% to 85% of which occur a single time. The top ten clonotypes cover 11% of the sample. The sample in question was peripheral blood, obtained from a patient treated with radiotherapy plus ipilimumab. The receptors stem from a human donor with non-small cell lung cancer who had stable disease on radiotherapy plus ipilimumab.

This clone came up a few times. The chain couples TRBV6-1 to TRBJ2-3; 12 nucleotides align to TRBD2. The CDR3 contains 16 residues. Germline loops: CDR1 MNHNS, CDR2 SASEGT. V gave up 3 bases and J gave up 0 bases; unmatched junction bases: 1. CDR3 residues: CASSDLAGGSTDTQYF. In DNA form, the CDR3 reads TGTGCCAGCAGTGACCTAGCGGGGGGGAGCACAGATACGCAGTATTTT.

The genes are TRBV14 and TRBJ2-7; 9 bases are a match to TRBD2. V shed 4 bases and J 7 bases; nucleotides not matched to a gene: 5. This CDR3 spans 13 amino acids. The germline CDR1 and CDR2 sequences are SGHDN and FVKESK. CDR3 DNA sequence: TGTGCCAGCAGCCTAGCGGGGGTAGATGAGCAGTACGTC. As protein: CASSLAGVDEQYV.

The rearrangement uses TRBV23-1 and TRBJ1-3, with a possible D match to TRBD1 (6 bases). TRBV23-1 is an open reading frame, and its role is uncertain. This CDR3 comprises 17 residues. V was cut by 0 bases and J by 1 base, with 13 bases left in between. The CDR3, as DNA: TGCGCCAGCAGTCAATCGGGGAGGGGGGAATCTGGAAACACCATATATTTT. Translated: CASSQSGRGESGNTIYF.

The rearrangement links TRBV2 to TRBJ1-5; D ambiguous. The CDR3 has 15 amino acids. V lost 1 base and J lost 3, with 10 bases in between. Germline V CDR1 and CDR2: SNHLY, FYNNEI. This CDR3 is CASSEEGQHNQPQHF. CDR3 nucleotide sequence: TGTGCCAGCAGTGAAGAGGGCCAGCACAATCAGCCCCAGCATTTT.

The chain couples TRBV6-6 to TRBJ2-7; 11 bases match TRBD1. With V trimmed by 2 bases and J by 4 bases, 7 bases remained unmatched. The CDR3 length is 16 residues. CDR1 MNHNY and CDR2 SVGAGI come from the germline V gene (reference sequence). Here the CDR3 reads CASSYRGQGVGYEQYV. Here the CDR3 DNA reads TGTGCCAGCAGTTACCGGGGACAGGGGGTGGGATACGAGCAGTACGTC.

The chain uses TRBV9 and TRBJ2-1; D not resolved. Germline V gene data show CDR1 as SGDLS and CDR2 as YYNGEE. The V and J ends lost 6 bases and 6 bases respectively, with 13 bases between them. CDR3 length: 13 amino acids. CDR3 residues: CASNLEGPNEQFF. As DNA, the CDR3 is TGTGCCAGCAACCTAGAAGGTCCCAATGAGCAGTTCTTC. The full variable domain, with the rest looked up from reference TRBV9 and TRBJ2-1, is DSGVTQTPKHLITATGQRVTLRCSPRSGDLSVYWYQQSLDQGLQFLIQYYNGEERAKGNILERFSAQQFPDLHSELNLSSLELGDSALYFCASNLEGPNEQFFGPGTRLTVL.

This chain joins TRBV7-8 and TRBJ2-1; 7 nucleotides match TRBD1. This CDR3 has 18 residues. The V segment lost 5 bases and the J segment 2 bases; nucleotides outside the gene matches: 15. Germline CDR1 SGHVS, CDR2 FQNEAQ. CDR3 nucleotide sequence: TGTGCCAGCAGCGAGGACCCCGGGACAGAGATAACCTACAATGAGCAGTTCTTC. Encoded protein: CASSEDPGTEITYNEQFF.

J is TRBJ1-5 and V is TRBV21-1; the D call in the table, TRBD1, was not verified against the DNA. TRBV21-1 is described as a pseudogene. The CDR3 is 13 residues long. The CDR3 region is CASSGSVHQPQHF. DNA for the CDR3: TGTGCCAGCAGCGGTTCAGTTCATCAGCCCCAGCATTTT.

This clone was counted once. The rearrangement uses TRBV4-1 and TRBJ2-3, with TRBD2 identical over 13 bases. With 0 bases clipped from V and 3 bases from J, the junction kept 9 bases outside the gene matches. The CDR3 consists of 19 residues. Germline-derived CDR1 and CDR2 are MGHRA and YSYEKL. CDR3 bases: TGCGCCAGCAGCCAAGATCCGGTTAGGACTAGCGGGGGTACAGATACGCAGTATTTT. It codes for CASSQDPVRTSGGTDTQYF.

This clone showed up just once. The genes are TRBV6-6 and TRBJ1-4; D is unclear. The CDR3 extends over 14 amino acids. Germline CDR1 is MNHNY and CDR2 is SVGAGI (reference sequence). The ends were cut back, 4 bases at V and 7 bases at J, with 13 bases in the middle. As DNA, the CDR3 is TGTGCCAGCAGTTCTACCTATCCGGTTGAAAAACTGTTTTTT. Translation gives CASSSTYPVEKLFF.

This clone was picked up a small number of times. The chain joins TRBV6-1 to TRBJ1-2; D gene uncertain. The CDR3 totals 14 residues. Deletions cut 7 bases from V and 2 bases from J, with 14 bases between. Germline CDR1 is MNHNS and CDR2 is SASEGT. CDR3 sequence reads: CASTTGSTNYGYTF. In DNA form, the CDR3 reads TGTGCCAGCACCACGGGCAGCACCAACTATGGCTACACCTTC.

This chain links TRBV4-3 with TRBJ1-2, with 7 bases matching TRBD1. J was trimmed by 2 bases and V by 4 bases; bases with no gene match: 1. The CDR3 has 13 amino acids. The V gene's germline CDR1 is LGHNA and CDR2 YSLEER. The CDR3 is CASSPDRNYGYTF. The CDR3 coding sequence is TGCGCCAGCAGCCCGGACAGGAACTATGGCTACACCTTC.

The CDR3 DNA sequence: TGTGCCAGCAGCGTAGACCAGGGTGTTTCTCACACTGAAGCTTTCTTT. Protein sequence: CASSVDQGVSHTEAFF. This chain links TRBV9 with TRBJ1-1, with D maybe TRBD1 (5 bases). The CDR3 sequence is 16 residues long. Germline V gives CDR1 SGDLS, CDR2 YYNGEE. V was pared by 0 bases and J by 3 bases, with 15 bases between.